The T cell receptor (beta chain) described here comes from a study of beta chain features in type 1 diabetes. General study results and limits: When Type 1 diabetes patients were examined, their TCRB CDR3s proved moderately but significantly shorter in all four CD4+ subsets.

Investigators reverse transcribed all isolated RNA, so they sequenced expressed TCRB transcripts. Method: immunoSEQ multiplex PCR; TCRdb's copy keeps in-frame clones and lacks some. The repertoire holds 310,000 or so clones, over 12% seen once, with less than 0.02% in the top ten. In this sample, this clone turned up a few times. Its antigen is undetermined. The CDR3 runs 14 residues. CDR1 and CDR2 from the germline V gene are ENHRY and SYGVKD. The V segment lost 7 bases and the J segment 1 base; nucleotides outside the gene matches: 5. The sequence was collected from a man between 18 and 35 years old with type 1 diabetes. The sequenced sample consisted of naive CD4+ T cells from blood. V is TRBV10-3 and J is TRBJ2-5, with 8 positions matching TRBD2. The CDR3 DNA reads as TGTGCCATCAAGGCCGGGAGGGCCCAAGAGACCCAGTACTTC. Amino acid sequence: CAIKAGRAQETQYF.